The 13 T cell receptor beta chains below all came from one sample that was sequenced in a study of blood T cell repertoires in COVID-19. TCRdb keeps only in-frame clones here, not all; method: immunoSEQ multiplex PCR. This sample has 170,000 or so clones, with roughly 87% found just once. The sample taken for sequencing was PBMCs or T cells enriched from blood (not recorded which). Source of these receptors: a woman aged 45-65 years who had recovered from COVID-19.

This sequence joins TRBV12-3 or TRBV12-4 and TRBJ1-6; no firm D call. This CDR3 region has 13 residues. The V end was cut by 5 bases, the J end by 7 bases, with 9 bases between. The CDR3 nucleotides are TGTGCCAGCAGTCGAGTCCCGAATTCACCCCTCCACTTT. Amino acid sequence: CASSRVPNSPLHF.

The chain uses TRBV18 and TRBJ1-6; 8 bases are shared with TRBD1. In germline, CDR1 is KGHSH, CDR2 LQKENI. This CDR3 spans 16 amino acids. J gave up 8 bases and V 1 base, and 7 bases lay outside the gene matches. The CDR3 loop reads CASSPRQQGGDSPLHF. The CDR3 DNA is TGTGCCAGCTCACCACGTCAACAGGGGGGGGATTCACCCCTCCACTTT.

The rearrangement joins TRBV27 to TRBJ2-1; D might be TRBD1 (5 bases). With 3 bases removed from V and 6 bases from J, the gap between germline ends came to 15 bases. The CDR3 loop spans 15 amino acids. The germline V gene encodes CDR1 MNHEY and CDR2 SMNVEV (reference sequence). Here the CDR3 reads CASSLTVLPFNEQFF. The CDR3 nucleotides are TGTGCCAGCAGTTTGACAGTCCTGCCCTTCAATGAGCAGTTCTTC.

The CDR3 DNA follows: TGTGCCAGCAGTTACCTCTCACCGGGGCCCCAGCATTTT. Translation gives CASSYLSPGPQHF. The V and J genes are TRBV6-5 and TRBJ1-5; D gene unclear. V gave up 2 bases and J gave up 9 bases, with 11 bases separating them. Germline V gene data show CDR1 as MNHEY and CDR2 as SVGAGI. CDR3 length: 13 amino acids.

This clone was seen just once. V gene TRBV20-1 combines with J gene TRBJ2-3, with D possibly TRBD1 on 6 matching bases. This CDR3 region has 17 residues. V was shortened by 3 bases and J by 4 bases, with 23 bases between the two germline ends. The germline V gene has CDR1 DFQATT and CDR2 SNEGSKA (reference sequence). This CDR3 is CSASRSRGNRLSDTQYF. CDR3 coding DNA: TGCAGTGCTAGTCGATCGAGGGGGAATAGGTTGTCAGATACGCAGTATTTT.

The chain is built from TRBV7-9 and TRBJ1-2; TRBD1 matches 9 bases. Germline assignment: CDR1 SEHNR and CDR2 FQNEAQ (reference sequence). The V and J ends lost 6 bases and 7 bases, in that order; junction bases with no gene match: 9. This CDR3 contains 14 residues. CDR3 loop: CASREGDREAGYTF. Written as DNA, the CDR3 is TGTGCCAGCAGAGAAGGGGACAGGGAAGCTGGCTACACCTTC.

This clone was seen a single time. The CDR3 spells CASSIDGWAPQHF. CDR3 bases: TGTGCCAGTAGTATCGACGGTTGGGCACCCCAGCATTTT. The V and J genes are TRBV19 and TRBJ1-5; no clear D gene. Germline CDR1 is LNHDA and CDR2 is SQIVND (reference sequence). The CDR3 totals 13 residues. V dropped 3 bases and J dropped 10 bases, with 13 bases sitting between them.

The chain employs TRBV7-2 and TRBJ1-6, with D unclear. The germline V and J ends were trimmed by 7 bases and 9 bases, with 13 bases remaining between them. Germline values: CDR1 SGHTA, CDR2 FQGNSA. CDR3 length: 13 amino acids. The CDR3 coding sequence is TGTGCCAGCACCCCCTATGAGGTTTCACCCCTCCACTTT. Residues: CASTPYEVSPLHF.

This chain uses TRBV18 with TRBJ2-1; 9 bases line up with TRBD2. The CDR3 runs to 14 residues. J lost 6 bases, V lost 8 bases, and 8 bases had no gene match. Germline loops: CDR1 KGHSH, CDR2 LQKENI. The CDR3 is CASRASGTGNEQFF. The DNA of the CDR3 is TGTGCCAGCCGAGCTAGCGGGACCGGCAATGAGCAGTTCTTC.

The rearrangement uses TRBV5-1 and TRBJ1-1, with a possible D match to TRBD1 (5 bases). The germline V and J ends were trimmed by 2 bases and 0 bases, with 14 bases remaining between them. The CDR3 totals 16 residues. Looked up from germline, CDR1 is SGHRS and CDR2 is YFSETQ. The CDR3 is CASSLIGGSLNTEAFF. The CDR3 coding sequence is TGCGCCAGCAGCTTAATCGGGGGTAGCTTGAACACTGAAGCTTTCTTT.

The DNA of the CDR3 is TGTGCCAGCACCCAGGGGAGCAATCAGCCCCAGCATTTT. This gives the protein CASTQGSNQPQHF. The chain uses TRBV21-1 and TRBJ1-5; TRBD1 is taken as the D call from the table, unchecked against the DNA. TRBV21-1 is recorded as a pseudogene. The CDR3 loop spans 13 amino acids.

The rearrangement links TRBV29-1 to TRBJ2-5; no clear D gene. The CDR3 is 12 residues long. V shed 2 bases and J shed 2 bases, with 6 bases lying between them. Germline lookup yields CDR1 SQVTM and CDR2 ANQGSEA. CDR3 protein: CSVERQQETQYF. Written as DNA, the CDR3 is TGCAGCGTTGAACGTCAGCAAGAGACCCAGTACTTC.

This clone has just a few counts. The chain recombines TRBV4-2 with TRBJ1-1, with D maybe TRBD1 (5 bases). V dropped 4 bases and J dropped 1 base, with 13 bases sitting between them. The CDR3 length is 15 residues. Germline V CDR1 and CDR2: LGHNA, YNFKEQ. The CDR3 nucleotides are TGTGCCAGCAGCCTGATTGGGCAGGGGAACACTGAAGCTTTCTTT. Encoded protein: CASSLIGQGNTEAFF.